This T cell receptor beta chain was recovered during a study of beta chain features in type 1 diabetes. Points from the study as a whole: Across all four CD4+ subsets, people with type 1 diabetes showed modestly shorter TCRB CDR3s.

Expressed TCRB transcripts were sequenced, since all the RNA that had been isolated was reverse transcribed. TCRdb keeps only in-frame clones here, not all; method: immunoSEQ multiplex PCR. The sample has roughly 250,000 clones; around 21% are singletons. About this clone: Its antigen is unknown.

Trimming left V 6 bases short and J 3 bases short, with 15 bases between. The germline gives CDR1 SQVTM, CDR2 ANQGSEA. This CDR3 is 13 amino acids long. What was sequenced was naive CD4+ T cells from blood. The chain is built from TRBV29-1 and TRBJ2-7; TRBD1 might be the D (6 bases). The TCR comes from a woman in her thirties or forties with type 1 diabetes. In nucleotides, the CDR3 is TGCAGCGTCGCCTTGACAGGAGACTACGAGCAGTACTTC. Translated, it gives CSVALTGDYEQYF.